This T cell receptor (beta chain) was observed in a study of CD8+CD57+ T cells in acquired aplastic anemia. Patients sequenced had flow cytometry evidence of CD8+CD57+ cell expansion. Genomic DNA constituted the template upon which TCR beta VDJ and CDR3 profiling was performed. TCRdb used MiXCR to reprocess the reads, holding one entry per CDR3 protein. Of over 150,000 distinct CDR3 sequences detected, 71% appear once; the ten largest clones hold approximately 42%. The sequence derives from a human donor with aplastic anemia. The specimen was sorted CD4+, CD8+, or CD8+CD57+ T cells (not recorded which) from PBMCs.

CDR3 in amino acids: CSSKQGYANYGYTF. In DNA form, the CDR3 reads TGCAGTTCCAAACAGGGGTACGCTAACTATGGCTACACCTTC. The chain employs TRBV20-1 and TRBJ1-2; 7 nucleotides line up with TRBD1. The CDR3 loop spans 14 amino acids. Germline V gene lookup returns CDR1 DFQATT and CDR2 SNEGSKA (reference sequence). Losses at the gene ends were 8 bases for V and 0 bases for J; bases not matched to a gene: 9.